The T cell receptor beta chain described here comes from a study of blood T cell repertoires in COVID-19. This clone was seen only once. CDR3 length: 21 residues. Sequencing was performed with immunoSEQ multiplex PCR; in TCRdb, only in-frame clones are kept and a portion is missing. The sample yields approximately 170,000 clones, approximately 90% seen once. The J gene is TRBJ2-3, the V gene TRBV21-1; TRBD2 is the table's D call and was not checked against the DNA. TRBV21-1 is a documented pseudogene. Sequences were obtained from peripheral blood. This receptor was taken from a man younger than 30 with COVID-19, enrolled during active disease. CDR3 loop: CASSKAWGRLAALIITDTQYF. CDR3 sequence (DNA): TGTGCCAGCAGCAAAGCCTGGGGTCGACTAGCGGCTCTCATTATCACAGATACGCAGTATTTT.